Reported below is one T cell receptor beta chain. Measured with immunoSEQ multiplex PCR; TCRdb has only the in-frame clones, and not every one. Seen here are about 170,000 clones, roughly 83% observed once, and the top ten hold around 10%. The sample belongs to a study of blood T cell repertoires in COVID-19. The CDR3 runs to 14 residues. Germline-derived CDR1 and CDR2 are SQVTM and ANQGSEA. The V end was cut by 4 bases, the J end by 8 bases, with 20 bases between. V gene TRBV29-1 combines with J gene TRBJ1-2; tentative D call: TRBD1 (6 bases). The receptor's source is a woman of 80 years or more with active or convalescent COVID-19. The sample comprised peripheral blood. For the CDR3, the DNA is TGCAGCGTTGGAGAGCTACAGGGTGGTGGCGGCTACACCTTC. It is translated as CSVGELQGGGGYTF.